This entry concerns a single T cell receptor beta chain. The antigen remains unidentified. Reverse transcribing all isolated RNA meant expressed TCRB transcripts were sequenced. Generated by immunoSEQ multiplex PCR, the TCRdb table keeps only in-frame clones and is missing some. The sample shows 25,000 to 30,000 clones, roughly three fifths of them seen only once. The ends lost 8 bases at V and 4 bases at J; junction bases unmatched: 5. The CDR3 covers 13 residues. CDR1 is WNHNN, CDR2 SYGVQD, per germline (reference sequence). The data belong to a study of beta chain features in type 1 diabetes. Study conclusions and caveats: VDJ junctions from patients with type 1 diabetes contained fewer insertions and more deletions. Significant though moderate, a shortening of TCRB CDR3s appeared in all four CD4+ subsets of Type 1 diabetes patients. The similarity of naive, central memory and Treg TCRB repertoires appeared greater among patients than among healthy donors. A PCR bias possibly favoring shorter templates would apply equally to patients and controls. Because the template was cDNA, high-expressing cells might be over-represented.

The receptor comes from a young woman with type 1 diabetes. The sequenced sample consisted of Tregs from blood. The chain recombines TRBV10-1 with TRBJ2-1; 7 bases line up with TRBD1. The CDR3 protein is CASSGQVYNEQFF. The DNA of the CDR3 is TGCGCCAGCTCCGGACAGGTGTACAATGAGCAGTTCTTC.